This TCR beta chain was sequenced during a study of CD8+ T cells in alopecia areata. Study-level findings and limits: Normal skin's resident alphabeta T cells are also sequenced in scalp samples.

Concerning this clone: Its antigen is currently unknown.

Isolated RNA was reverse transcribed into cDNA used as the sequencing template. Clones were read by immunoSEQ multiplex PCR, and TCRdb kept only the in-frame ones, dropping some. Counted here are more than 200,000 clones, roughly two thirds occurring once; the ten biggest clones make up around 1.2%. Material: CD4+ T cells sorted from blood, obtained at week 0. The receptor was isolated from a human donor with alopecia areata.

CDR3 protein: CASSSSGGGETQYF. The CDR3 coding sequence is TGTGCCAGCAGTTCTTCAGGCGGGGGAGAGACCCAGTACTTC. The V gene is TRBV7-9, the J gene TRBJ2-5, with 7 nucleotides matching TRBD2. V shed 6 bases and J 4 bases; nucleotides not matched to a gene: 8. CDR1 is SEHNR and CDR2 is FQNEAQ in the germline V gene (reference sequence). CDR3 length: 14 amino acids.